There are many counts of the clone carrying this T cell receptor (beta chain). The sample is drawn from a study of low-dose radiotherapy and immunotherapy resistance in tumors. Alpha- and beta-chain coverage of first-strand cDNA came from TRAV- and TRBV-specific primers. The authors amplified TCRs for about 20 PCR cycles with a constant-region primer and a V-primer adapter. From the reads, TCRdb called clonotypes with MiXCR, one entry per CDR3 protein. The table includes about 91,000 distinct CDR3 sequences, less than 25% detected once. V shed 2 bases and J 0 bases; nucleotides not matched to a gene: 12. The CDR3 runs to 18 residues. Germline V gene lookup returns CDR1 SGHNT and CDR2 YYREEE (reference sequence). Time point: after trial treatment. Treatment denoted: LDRT plus nivolumab, ipilimumab, low-dose cyclophosphamide and aspirin (RACIN trial).

The sequenced sample was PBMCs, obtained after low-dose radiotherapy plus immunotherapy. The gene calls are TRBV5-4 and TRBJ2-3; TRBD1 matches 7 bases. The source is a female donor with ovarian cancer. DNA for the CDR3: TGTGCCAGCAGCTTACCGGGACAGCGACAAATAAGCACAGATACGCAGTATTTT. This gives the protein CASSLPGQRQISTDTQYF. Full variable domain (remainder filled in from reference TRBV5-4 and TRBJ2-3): ETGVTQSPTHLIKTRGQQVTLRCSSQSGHNTVSWYQQALGQGPQFIFQYYREEENGRGNFPPRFSGLQFPNYSSELNVNALELDDSALYLCASSLPGQRQISTDTQYFGPGTRLTVL.